The entry that follows covers one TCR beta chain sequence. Antigen unknown. As handled by the study authors: Without quality scores, immunoSEQ junctional reads could not be filtered like full-length reads. Libraries were prepared by immunoSEQ multiplex PCR; TCRdb keeps only in-frame clonotypes and omits some of them. The V and J calls and clone size are taken from that table; D and trimming were inferred from the DNA. The sample contains 2 million to 2.5 million clones, 85% to 95% of which appear only once. The CDR3 loop spans 16 amino acids. V was shortened by 1 base and J by 7 bases, with 17 bases between the two germline ends. CDR1 is SGHDT and CDR2 is YYEEEE in the germline V gene. The sample originates from a study of shared clonotypes between healthy human individuals. Whole-study findings and limits: A generally larger estimated richness was seen in naive subsets than in memory subsets. Though the depth was large, rarefaction showed that sorted-subset sequencing was incomplete. Some naive CD4 clonotypes, roughly 4.5%, turned up in common across several donors.

Sequenced material: naive CD4+ T cells from PBMCs. Subset reported: CD45RA+ positively selected. This TCR was recovered from a man younger than 35 in good health. Some clones in this sample may be carry-over from other donors' samples. The rearrangement uses TRBV5-6 and TRBJ2-2; tentative D call: TRBD2 (6 bases). CDR3 amino acids: CASSLFRWEESGELFF. CDR3 DNA: TGTGCCAGCAGCTTGTTTAGGTGGGAGGAGAGCGGGGAGCTGTTTTTT. The full variable domain, completed using reference TRBV5-6 and TRBJ2-2, is DAGVTQSPTHLIKTRGQQVTLRCSPKSGHDTVSWYQQALGQGPQFIFQYYEEEERQRGNFPDRFSGHQFPNYSSELNVNALLLGDSALYLCASSLFRWEESGELFFGEGSRLTVL.